This TCR beta chain was captured by sequencing in a study of blood T cell repertoires in COVID-19. For the study at large: From T cells, B-cell-depleted T cells, or PBMCs came the material, which was cDNA or gDNA.

Recruits, aged about 18 to 100 years, lived in 24 US areas. Donors were grouped by their self-reported clinical history. Original data processing: Nucleated cell number was recorded as an estimate derived from reference gene primer amplification. The assay was immunoSEQ multiplex PCR, and TCRdb's table has in-frame clones only and misses some. From that table come the V and J calls and clone size; the DNA was used to work out D and trimming. The profile shows about 350,000 clones, about nine tenths of them singletons. This CDR3 is built from 12 residues. Looked up from germline, CDR1 is ENHRY and CDR2 is SYGVKD. Trimming left V 8 bases short and J 3 bases short, with 10 bases between.

This TCR was sampled from a woman aged 25-40 years who had been exposed to COVID-19. The chain employs TRBV10-3 and TRBJ1-2; D uncertain. Sequencing was carried out using PBMCs or T cells enriched from blood (not recorded which). The CDR3 DNA reads as TGTGCCATCGGAGGTTTGGACTATGGCTACACCTTC. Its protein product is CAIGGLDYGYTF.